This TCR beta chain originates from a study of lymphopenia after photon versus proton radiotherapy. Of note for this clone: Antigen unknown.

Study-level findings and limits: Photon-treated patients lost naive T cells and TCR diversity; proton-treated stayed stable. Larger post-nadir TCR diversity loss correlated inversely with survival in deceased patients.

CDR1 is MNHEY and CDR2 is SVGAGI in the germline V gene. The CDR3 contains 15 residues. Trimming took off 5 bases at V and 5 bases at J, with 16 bases between the two ends. Profiling relied on immunoSEQ multiplex PCR, and the TCRdb table lists in-frame clones only, not all of them. The table records about 26,000 clones, more than 70% of them present only once. The receptor was derived from a man in his thirties or forties with gastric cancer. The material was peripheral blood, obtained from a patient treated with photon-based radiotherapy. The gene calls are TRBV6-5 and TRBJ2-1; the D gene is possibly TRBD1 (5 bases). DNA for the CDR3: TGTGCCAGCAGTCGGACATCCACATTAGACAATGAGCAGTTCTTC. It specifies CASSRTSTLDNEQFF.